The 27 T cell receptor beta chains below were found in one sample sequenced in a study of tumor and adjacent non-tumor tissue in lung cancer. The template was RNA from unsorted bulk tissue. Distant lung tissue was collected more than 3 cm away from the tumor edge. TCRbeta libraries were built with three rounds of nested PCR, modified from ARM-PCR. TCRdb reprocessed the multiplex PCR reads with MiXCR, giving one entry per CDR3 protein. The sample shows 98,000 or so distinct CDR3 sequences, 75% to 85% of them seen only once. Sequencing input: distant non-tumor lung tissue. Receptors originate from a man between 60 and 75 years old with small cell lung cancer.

To note about this clonotype: At one end, the junction sequence differs from germline, possibly due to a read error. J is TRBJ1-2 and V is TRBV12-3 or TRBV12-4, with D maybe TRBD1 (6 bases). The CDR3 spans 14 residues. Here the CDR3 DNA reads TGTGCCGGCAGTTTCTCCAGGACAGAGGAAGGCTACACCTTC. It specifies CAGSFSRTEEGYTF.

Notes on this clonotype: A much larger clone sits a single nucleotide away, making a read error possible. The chain couples TRBV24-1 to TRBJ2-5; a possible D gene is TRBD1 (7 bases). CDR1 and CDR2 (germline): KGHDR, SFDVKD. V dropped 5 bases and J dropped 2 bases, with 17 bases sitting between them. This CDR3 region has 16 residues. Written as DNA, the CDR3 is TGTGCCACCAGTGCCGGAGGGGGCGCGGGGCAAGAGACCCAGTACTTC. As protein: CATSAGGGAGQETQYF.

As regards this clonotype: It may be a read error: a sequence one base away is much more abundant. V gene TRBV5-5 combines with J gene TRBJ2-7; tentatively, D is TRBD2 (6 bases). This CDR3 region has 15 residues. Germline V CDR1 and CDR2: SGHKS, YYEKEE (reference sequence). The CDR3 loop is CASSPLRGISYELYF. The CDR3 DNA reads TGTGCCAGCAGCCCATTACGGGGGATCTCCTACGAGCTGTACTTC.

The genes are TRBV10-3 and TRBJ2-1; 7 bases are shared with TRBD2. With V trimmed by 6 bases and J by 15 bases, 14 bases remained unmatched. This CDR3 has 13 residues. From germline, CDR1 is ENHRY and CDR2 SYGVKD. The CDR3 spells CAISEGGLNGRFF. DNA of the CDR3: TGTGCCATCAGCGAGGGAGGGCTGAATGGGCGGTTCTTC.

Of note for this clonotype: The junction departs from germline at one end; a sequencing error may be responsible. The rearrangement joins TRBV12-3 or TRBV12-4 to TRBJ2-1; a weak D match, TRBD2 (5 bases). The CDR3 loop spans 14 amino acids. The chain's CDR3 is CACSLSGSGNEQFF. The DNA for the CDR3 is TGTGCCTGCAGTTTGAGTGGGAGCGGTAATGAGCAGTTCTTC.

Comment on this clonotype: One end of the junction is discordant with germline, which a read error may explain. V usage is TRBV14 and J usage is TRBJ2-1, with D possibly being TRBD1 or TRBD2 (5 bases each). CDR1 SGHDN and CDR2 FVKESK come from the germline V gene. The CDR3 spans 15 residues. CDR3 region: CASSRGTGAYDEQFF. CDR3 DNA sequence: TGTGCCAGTAGCCGAGGGACCGGAGCCTACGATGAGCAGTTCTTC.

The rearrangement uses TRBV11-2 and TRBJ2-7; the D is unclear. The germline gives CDR1 SGHAT, CDR2 FQNNGV. Trimming took off 3 bases at V and 5 bases at J, with 17 bases between the two ends. CDR3 length: 15 amino acids. The CDR3 DNA reads TGTGCCAGCAGCTTTCCGACGGGCGACCGTAACGAGCAGTACTTC. Translated, it gives CASSFPTGDRNEQYF. The full variable domain, its missing parts supplied by reference TRBV11-2 and TRBJ2-7, is EAGVAQSPRYKIIEKRQSVAFWCNPISGHATLYWYQQILGQGPKLLIQFQNNGVVDDSQLPKDRFSAERLKGVDSTLKIQPAKLEDSAVYLCASSFPTGDRNEQYFGPGTRLTVT.

V gene TRBV6-2 or TRBV6-3 combines with J gene TRBJ2-7; D remains ambiguous. CDR1 MNHEY and CDR2 SVGEGT come from the germline V gene. The CDR3 is made up of 17 amino acids. Trimming stripped 2 bases from V and 1 base from J, with 18 bases between. This CDR3 reads CASSYSNRASGSYEQYF. CDR3 DNA: TGTGCCAGCAGTTACAGCAATAGGGCATCTGGTTCCTACGAGCAGTACTTC.

Notes on this clonotype: No conserved phenylalanine or tryptophan is present at the end of the CDR3, so a read error is the likely explanation. This rearrangement joins TRBV10-3 to TRBJ2-1; D perhaps matches TRBD2 (6 bases). Trimming took 3 bases from V and 8 from J, leaving 17 bases between them. This CDR3 is built from 15 residues. Germline V lookup: CDR1 ENHRY, CDR2 SYGVKD. CDR3 loop: CAISDPPGGNDEQFL. In DNA form, the CDR3 reads TGTGCCATCAGTGACCCACCAGGCGGGAATGATGAGCAGTTCTTA.

Remarks on this clonotype: The conserved closing phenylalanine or tryptophan is absent in this CDR3, likely reflecting a read error. The chain couples TRBV10-3 to TRBJ2-3, with a possible D match to TRBD1 (5 bases). The germline V and J ends were trimmed by 7 bases and 5 bases, with 10 bases remaining between them. Germline lookup yields CDR1 ENHRY and CDR2 SYGVKD. The CDR3 covers 12 residues. CDR3 residues: CAINGDRDTQYS. CDR3 coding DNA: TGTGCCATCAATGGCGACAGAGATACGCAGTATTCT.

This clonotype was seen once. The junction departs from the called germline gene at one end, perhaps through a read error. The chain recombines TRBV12-3 or TRBV12-4 with TRBJ2-1, with D tentatively TRBD1 or TRBD2 (5 bases each). This CDR3 spans 14 amino acids. The CDR3 sequence is CASSLRGGYNEQFF. In DNA form, the CDR3 reads TGTGCCAGCAGCCTGAGGGGCGGCTACAATGAACAGTTCTTC.

On this clonotype itself: The junction shows a germline mismatch at one end, possibly a read error. V is TRBV29-1 and J is TRBJ2-5; 9 bases fit TRBD2. In germline, CDR1 is SQVTM, CDR2 ANQGSEA. CDR3 length: 15 amino acids. The DNA of the CDR3 is TGCAGCGTTGAAGGAGTAGCGGGAGAAGGAGAGACCCAGCACTTC. This translates into CSVEGVAGEGETQHF.

CDR3 bases: TGTGCCAGCAGTTATTCTATACGCGGGAGGGCCAAAGATACGCAGTATTTT. Protein sequence: CASSYSIRGRAKDTQYF. The rearrangement joins TRBV6-2 or TRBV6-3 to TRBJ2-3, with 9 nucleotides matching TRBD2. Germline loops: CDR1 MNHEY, CDR2 SVGEGT. Trimming took 3 bases from V and 5 from J; bases not matched to a gene: 12. The CDR3 is made up of 17 amino acids.

CDR3: CASCRDRGTSGELFF. CDR3 sequence (DNA): TGTGCCAGTTGCCGGGACAGGGGAACGTCCGGGGAGCTGTTTTTT. The chain joins TRBV11-1 to TRBJ2-2, with 10 nucleotides matching TRBD1. The CDR3 consists of 15 residues. V shed 9 bases and J 6 bases; nucleotides not matched to a gene: 10. The V gene's germline CDR1 is SGHAT and CDR2 FQDESV (reference sequence). The full variable domain, its missing parts supplied by reference TRBV11-1 and TRBJ2-2, is EAEVAQSPRYKITEKSQAVAFWCDPISGHATLYWYRQILGQGPELLVQFQDESVVDDSQLPKDRFSAERLKGVDSTLKIQPAELGDSAMYLCASCRDRGTSGELFFGEGSRLTVL.

Notes on this clonotype: Germline is not matched at one junction end, which may reflect a read error. V gene TRBV29-1 combines with J gene TRBJ2-5; D may be TRBD1 (5 bases). This CDR3 is built from 13 residues. Germline V CDR1 and CDR2: SQVTM, ANQGSEA. The CDR3 DNA reads as TGCAGCGTTGAACGACAGATACAAGAGACCCAGTGTTTC. This gives the protein CSVERQIQETQCF.

As regards this clonotype: With a much larger clone just one base away, this may be a read error. The chain has TRBV5-4 and TRBJ2-5, with 7 bases matching TRBD1. The CDR3 is 16 residues long. CDR1 and CDR2 from the germline V gene are SGHNT and YYREEE (reference sequence). The CDR3 here is CASSPQLGQVGETEYF. CDR3 sequence (DNA): TGTGCCAGCAGCCCCCAACTCGGACAGGTGGGAGAGACCGAGTACTTC. Supplemented by reference TRBV5-4 and TRBJ2-5, the full variable domain reads ETGVTQSPTHLIKTRGQQVTLRCSSQSGHNTVSWYQQALGQGPQFIFQYYREEENGRGNFPPRFSGLQFPNYSSELNVNALELDDSALYLCASSPQLGQVGETEYFGPGTRLLVL.

This clonotype was observed a single time. J is TRBJ2-3 and V is TRBV5-1; TRBD1 matches 7 bases. Losses at the gene ends were 0 bases for V and 3 bases for J; bases not matched to a gene: 10. Germline V gene data show CDR1 as SGHRS and CDR2 as YFSETQ. This CDR3 has 17 amino acids. CDR3 sequence reads: CASSLGSGDRGTDTQYF. The DNA of the CDR3 is TGCGCCAGCAGCTTGGGATCTGGGGACAGAGGTACAGATACGCAGTATTTT.

Details on this clonotype: This CDR3 fails to terminate in the conserved phenylalanine or tryptophan, so it likely reflects a read error. The DNA is omitted, as the CDR3 cannot be located on it reliably, and the CDR3 follows TCRdb's listing. The chain links TRBV6-5 to TRBJ2-1; the DNA was not compared with TRBD2, the D call given in the table. Both ends counted, the CDR3 spans 16 residues. The germline gives CDR1 MNHEY, CDR2 SVGAGI. CDR3 amino acids: CVTSKASGIDYNEKSL.

Note on this clonotype: This may be a read error: a much more frequent sequence differs by one nucleotide. The conserved phenylalanine or tryptophan normally closing the CDR3 is absent here, so this likely arose from a read error. The chain is built from TRBV30 and TRBJ2-2; TRBD2 matches 8 bases. Germline V CDR1 and CDR2: GTSNPN, SVGIG (reference sequence). The CDR3 totals 15 residues. J lost 6 bases, V lost 0 bases, and 6 bases had no gene match. CDR3 bases: TGTGCCTGGAGTGTACAAGCGGGAGCTTCCGGGGAGCTGTTTATT. Protein product: CAWSVQAGASGELFI.

Of note for this clonotype: The junction departs from germline at one end; a sequencing error may be responsible. This chain joins TRBV28 and TRBJ2-7; 10 bases map to TRBD1. The CDR3 runs 14 residues. The germline CDR1 and CDR2 sequences are MDHEN and SYDVKM. CDR3 in amino acids: CVSITGTGAYEQYF. DNA for the CDR3: TGTGTCAGCATAACCGGGACAGGGGCCTACGAGCAGTACTTC.

This chain uses TRBV6-5 with TRBJ2-7, with no clear D. The CDR3 runs 13 residues. Per the germline V gene, CDR1 is MNHEY and CDR2 is SVGAGI. V was clipped by 5 bases and J by 5 bases, with 13 bases between them. The DNA for the CDR3 is TGTGCCAGCAGTCACCCCCCGGCCCACGAGCAGTACGTC. It is translated as CASSHPPAHEQYV.

A word on this clonotype: The junction shows a germline mismatch at one end, possibly a read error. The chain couples TRBV4-1 to TRBJ1-2; the D is unclear. In germline, CDR1 is MGHRA, CDR2 YSYEKL. The CDR3 spans 12 residues. CDR3 nucleotide sequence: TGCGCCAGCAGCCAAGATAGGACCAGCTACACATTC. The encoded protein is CASSQDRTSYTF.

The table lists this clonotype with a count of one. The junction departs from germline at one end; a sequencing error may be responsible. The chain employs TRBV29-1 and TRBJ2-5, with 10 bases aligning to TRBD1. This CDR3 is built from 16 residues. Germline CDR1 reads SQVTM; CDR2 reads ANQGSEA. CDR3 coding DNA: TGCAGCGTTGAGGGACAGGGGTCTGCGAATTTTGTGACCAAGTACTTC. Residues: CSVEGQGSANFVTKYF.

This clonotype was detected only once. V usage is TRBV4-1 and J usage is TRBJ2-5; 8 bases are shared with TRBD1. CDR3 length: 15 residues. J was trimmed by 7 bases and V by 3 bases; bases with no gene match: 10. From germline, CDR1 is MGHRA and CDR2 YSYEKL. The CDR3 DNA reads TGCGCCAGCAGCCAGGACAGGGTGAATTCAGTGACCCAGTACTTC. Translating it yields CASSQDRVNSVTQYF.

The CDR3 DNA sequence: TGTGCCAGCAGCCTCTTATGTAACACTGAAGCTTTCTTT. Translation gives CASSLLCNTEAFF. The chain has TRBV5-5 and TRBJ1-1; D uncertain. V lost 4 bases and J 2 bases, leaving 9 bases between the germline ends. Germline V CDR1 and CDR2: SGHKS, YYEKEE (reference sequence). This CDR3 comprises 13 residues.

A word on this clonotype: A read error may produce the germline difference seen at one junction end. This chain uses TRBV11-2 with TRBJ2-1; maybe TRBD2 (6 bases). This CDR3 region has 16 residues. Germline V CDR1 and CDR2: SGHAT, FQNNGV. CDR3 sequence (DNA): TGTGCCATCAGCCTTAGGGAGGATAGCTCCTACAACGAGCAGTTCTTC. Translated: CAISLREDSSYNEQFF.

For this clonotype: At one of its ends the junction is not consistent with the germline gene, which may arise from a read error. This chain connects TRBV29-1 to TRBJ2-1; maybe TRBD2 (6 bases). CDR3 length: 15 residues. Germline CDR1 SQVTM, CDR2 ANQGSEA. CDR3 sequence reads: CSVELSGVVSNELFF. The CDR3 bases are TGCAGCGTGGAACTATCGGGAGTAGTAAGTAATGAGCTGTTCTTT.